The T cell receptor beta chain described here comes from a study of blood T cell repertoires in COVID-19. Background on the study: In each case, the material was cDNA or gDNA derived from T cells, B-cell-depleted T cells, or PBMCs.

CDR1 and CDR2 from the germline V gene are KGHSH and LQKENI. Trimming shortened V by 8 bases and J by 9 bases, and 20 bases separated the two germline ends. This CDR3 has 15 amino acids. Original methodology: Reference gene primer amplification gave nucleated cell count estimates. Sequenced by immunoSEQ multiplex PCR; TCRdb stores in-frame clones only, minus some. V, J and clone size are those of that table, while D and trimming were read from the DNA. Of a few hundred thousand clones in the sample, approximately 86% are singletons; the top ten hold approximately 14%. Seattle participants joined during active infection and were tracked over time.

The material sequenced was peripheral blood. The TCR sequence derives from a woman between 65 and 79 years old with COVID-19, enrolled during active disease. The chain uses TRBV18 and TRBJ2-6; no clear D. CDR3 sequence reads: CASTPWPFQDNVLTF. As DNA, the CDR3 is TGTGCCAGCACCCCCTGGCCTTTTCAAGACAACGTCCTGACTTTC.